The T cell receptor (beta chain) described here comes from a study of blood T cell repertoires in COVID-19. Across the study: Samples of COVID-19 (acute and convalescent) were obtained from the United States, Italy and Spain.

Cohort placement rested on clinical history that participants reported themselves. All recovered Cohort 3 donors got two negative PCRs, got clearance, or saw symptom resolution. Trimming cost V 5 bases and J 1 base, with 13 bases left between them. Germline values: CDR1 LNHDA, CDR2 SQIVND (reference sequence). The CDR3 consists of 15 residues. In the original workflow: Estimates of nucleated cell counts were drawn from the amplification of reference gene primers. The protocol was immunoSEQ multiplex PCR, while the TCRdb copy is restricted to in-frame clones and leaves out a portion. V and J calls and clone size are given by that table; D and trimming were obtained from the DNA. The data contain about 300,000 clones, around 90% of them singletons.

The sequence derives from a woman in her 30s who had recovered from COVID-19. Sequenced input: PBMCs or T cells enriched from blood (not recorded which). The chain is built from TRBV19 and TRBJ2-3, with D possibly being TRBD1 (6 bases). The CDR3 reads CASSGLTGRTDTQYF. DNA of the CDR3: TGTGCCAGTAGTGGCTTGACAGGCCGCACAGATACGCAGTATTTT.